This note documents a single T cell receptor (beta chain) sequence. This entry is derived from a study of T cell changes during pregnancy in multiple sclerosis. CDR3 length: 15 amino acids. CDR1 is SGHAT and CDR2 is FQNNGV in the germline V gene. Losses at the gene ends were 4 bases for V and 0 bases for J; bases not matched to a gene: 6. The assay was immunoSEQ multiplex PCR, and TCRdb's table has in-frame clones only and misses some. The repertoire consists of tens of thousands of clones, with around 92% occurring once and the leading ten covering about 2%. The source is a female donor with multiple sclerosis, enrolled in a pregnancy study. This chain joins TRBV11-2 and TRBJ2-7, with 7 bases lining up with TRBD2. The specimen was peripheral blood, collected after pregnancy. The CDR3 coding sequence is TGTGCCAGCAGCTCTGGAGCGGGGACCTCCTACGAGCAGTACTTC. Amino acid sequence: CASSSGAGTSYEQYF.